Presented here are 17 T cell receptor beta chains from one specimen sequenced in a study of blood T cell repertoires in COVID-19. Repertoires were generated with immunoSEQ multiplex PCR, while TCRdb's copy carries only in-frame clones and drops some. The sample consists of about 240,000 clones, 75% to 90% of them appearing once. The sequenced sample was PBMCs or T cells enriched from blood (not recorded which). These TCRs come from a woman aged 30 to 39 who had recovered from COVID-19.

The chain carries TRBV5-4 and TRBJ1-3, with a tentative D call TRBD1 (5 bases). Between the trimmed V and J ends, which lost 0 bases and 2 bases, there was a span of 12 bases. Germline lookup yields CDR1 SGHNT and CDR2 YYREEE (reference sequence). The CDR3 loop spans 16 amino acids. The CDR3: CASSLAGGAAGNTIYF. Here the CDR3 DNA reads TGTGCCAGCAGCTTGGCTGGAGGGGCCGCTGGAAACACCATATATTTT.

The V gene is TRBV27, the J gene TRBJ2-1, with TRBD1 as a possible D gene (6 bases). V was shortened by 2 bases and J by 9 bases, with 14 bases between the two germline ends. The CDR3 is 14 residues long. Germline V CDR1 and CDR2: MNHEY, SMNVEV (reference sequence). As DNA, the CDR3 is TGTGCCAGCAGTTTAACCTACAGGGTTGGTGAGCAGTTCTTC. This sequence encodes CASSLTYRVGEQFF.

J is TRBJ2-7 and V is TRBV28, with 8 positions matching TRBD2. Trimming at V came to 7 bases and at J to 3 bases, leaving 14 bases not matched to a gene. The CDR3 is 16 residues long. Germline values: CDR1 MDHEN, CDR2 SYDVKM. CDR3 coding DNA: TGTGCCAGCATACTGGGGGGAGCGGGAGCCAACTACGAGCAGTACTTC. Protein: CASILGGAGANYEQYF.

The chain is built from TRBV27 and TRBJ1-6, with TRBD1 as a possible D gene (5 bases). Germline V CDR1 and CDR2: MNHEY, SMNVEV (reference sequence). The length of the CDR3 is 14 residues. Trimming left V 4 bases short and J 4 bases short, with 8 bases between. The CDR3 loop reads CASSSDRYNSPLHF. CDR3 DNA: TGTGCCAGCAGTTCCGACAGATATAATTCACCCCTCCACTTT.

This clone showed up just once. This chain joins TRBV6-4 and TRBJ1-2; D is perhaps TRBD1 (5 bases). The CDR3 is 15 amino acids. Germline CDR1 and CDR2: MRHNA and SNTAGT. V was trimmed by 0 bases and J by 8 bases, leaving 16 bases between them. The CDR3: CASSDSRQPHSGYTF. The DNA of the CDR3 is TGTGCCAGCAGTGACTCAAGACAGCCTCATTCGGGCTACACCTTC.

The table lists this clone with a few counts. The V call is TRBV28, the J call TRBJ2-2, with D perhaps matching TRBD2 (6 bases). Between the trimmed V and J ends, which lost 4 bases and 2 bases, there was a span of 8 bases. Germline CDR1 and CDR2: MDHEN and SYDVKM. The CDR3 is 14 amino acids. DNA of the CDR3: TGTGCCAGCAGTTATAGCGGAAACACCGGGGAGCTGTTTTTT. Translated, it gives CASSYSGNTGELFF.

The chain joins TRBV28 to TRBJ1-1; 10 bases align to TRBD1. V lost 5 bases to trimming and J lost 5 bases; unmatched junction nucleotides: 8. This CDR3 has 15 residues. Germline V CDR1 and CDR2: MDHEN, SYDVKM. The CDR3: CASSPTGGLWTEAFF. CDR3 bases: TGTGCCAGCAGTCCGACAGGGGGCTTATGGACTGAAGCTTTCTTT.

The rearrangement joins TRBV3-1 (or the pseudogene TRBV3-2) to TRBJ2-7, with a tentative D call TRBD1 (6 bases). The CDR3 contains 18 residues. Germline V gives CDR1 LGHDT, CDR2 YNNKEL (reference sequence). Trimming took 0 bases from V and 3 from J, leaving 21 bases between them. The CDR3 bases are TGTGCCAGCAGCCAAGATGTTTGGGTGAAGGGGGTGAACTACGAGCAGTACTTC. It encodes CASSQDVWVKGVNYEQYF.

The gene calls are TRBV18 and TRBJ2-1; D is possibly TRBD2 (5 bases). V was shortened by 2 bases and J by 5 bases, with 10 bases between the two germline ends. CDR1 and CDR2 from the germline V gene are KGHSH and LQKENI. The CDR3 is 14 residues long. CDR3 protein: CASSPTRENNEQFF. CDR3 sequence (DNA): TGTGCCAGCTCACCAACTAGAGAGAACAATGAGCAGTTCTTC.

V and J are TRBV29-1 and TRBJ1-2, with 7 nucleotides matching TRBD1. Per germline, CDR1 SQVTM and CDR2 ANQGSEA. The CDR3 has 12 amino acids. Trimming at V came to 4 bases and at J to 6 bases, leaving 5 bases not matched to a gene. The CDR3 reads CSVGQGKDGYTF. DNA for the CDR3: TGCAGCGTTGGACAGGGAAAGGATGGCTACACCTTC.

The genes are TRBV29-1 and TRBJ1-1; no clear D gene. CDR3 length: 12 residues. V shed 3 bases and J shed 1 base, with 6 bases lying between them. Germline V lookup: CDR1 SQVTM, CDR2 ANQGSEA. As DNA, the CDR3 is TGCAGCGTTGAGTCAGGGAACACTGAAGCTTTCTTT. Amino acid sequence: CSVESGNTEAFF.

The sample holds one count of this clone. V gene TRBV5-1 combines with J gene TRBJ2-1, with TRBD2 identical over 7 bases. Germline loops: CDR1 SGHRS, CDR2 YFSETQ. The V segment lost 4 bases and the J segment 1 base; nucleotides outside the gene matches: 5. The CDR3 is made up of 15 amino acids. The CDR3, as DNA: TGCGCCAGCAGCGCCAATAGCGGGTCCTACAATGAGCAGTTCTTC. Translating gives CASSANSGSYNEQFF. The complete variable domain, with remaining parts taken from reference TRBV5-1 and TRBJ2-1, reads KAGVTQTPRYLIKTRGQQVTLSCSPISGHRSVSWYQQTPGQGLQFLFEYFSETQRNKGNFPGRFSGRQFSNSRSEMNVSTLELGDSALYLCASSANSGSYNEQFFGPGTRLTVL.

Only one count was recorded for this clone. This rearrangement joins TRBV7-2 to TRBJ2-1, with D hard to call. The V and J ends lost 1 base and 8 bases respectively, with 15 bases between them. Germline CDR1 SGHTA, CDR2 FQGNSA. The CDR3 is 15 residues long. Here the CDR3 reads CASSLGLQSVHEQFF. The CDR3 nucleotides read TGTGCCAGCAGCTTAGGCCTACAGAGTGTCCATGAGCAGTTCTTC.

As regards this clone: Other DNA sequences of this sample code for an identical CDR3. V is TRBV7-2 and J is TRBJ2-5; D ambiguous. Between the trimmed V and J ends, which lost 1 base and 2 bases, there was a span of 11 bases. The CDR3 totals 15 residues. CDR1 and CDR2 (germline): SGHTA, FQGNSA. The CDR3 loop reads CASSLGPGQQETQYF. The CDR3 nucleotides read TGTGCCAGCAGCTTAGGTCCAGGCCAGCAAGAGACCCAGTACTTC.

A single count supports this clone. The chain joins TRBV18 to TRBJ1-6; 8 bases line up with TRBD1. The CDR3 spans 17 residues. The V gene's germline CDR1 is KGHSH and CDR2 LQKENI. V gave up 1 base and J gave up 5 bases; unmatched junction bases: 7. The CDR3 protein is CASSPLWQGQDNSPLHF. In DNA form, the CDR3 reads TGTGCCAGCTCACCACTTTGGCAGGGACAGGATAATTCACCCCTCCACTTT.

The J gene is TRBJ1-3, the V gene TRBV7-2; unclear D gene. The V gene lost 2 bases and the J gene lost 0 bases, with 14 bases spanning the gap. This CDR3 is built from 17 residues. CDR1 is SGHTA and CDR2 is FQGNSA in the germline V gene. DNA for the CDR3: TGTGCCAGCAGCTTATTGGGCAGGTCCATCTCTGGAAACACCATATATTTT. Protein: CASSLLGRSISGNTIYF.

The rearrangement joins TRBV6-1 to TRBJ1-6, with TRBD1 identical over 7 bases. The length of the CDR3 is 14 residues. Germline V gene data show CDR1 as MNHNS and CDR2 as SASEGT. The ends lost 2 bases at V and 13 bases at J; junction bases unmatched: 8. The DNA of the CDR3 is TGTGCCAGCAGTGAAAGGTGGGACAGTCGGCCCCTCCACTTT. Its protein is CASSERWDSRPLHF.